What follows are 22 T cell receptor beta chains derived from one specimen sequenced in a study of graft-versus-host responses after intestinal transplantation. Their specific antigens are unknown. Sequencing was performed with immunoSEQ multiplex PCR; in TCRdb, only in-frame clones are kept and a portion is missing. Here the sample spans 45,000 to 65,000 clones, 90% to 95% being singletons. Material: unstimulated CD4+ T cells sorted from spleen or lymph node cells, obtained before transplant. Receptors were obtained from a human donor who was the organ donor for an intestinal transplant.

The genes are TRBV5-1 and TRBJ2-7, with 8 bases aligning to TRBD1. Germline CDR1 and CDR2: SGHRS and YFSETQ. The CDR3 is made up of 13 amino acids. Trimming at V came to 4 bases and at J to 3 bases, leaving 3 bases not matched to a gene. In DNA form, the CDR3 reads TGCGCCAGCAGCGGACAGGGAGACTACGAGCAGTACTTC. Translated: CASSGQGDYEQYF.

V usage is TRBV5-1 and J usage is TRBJ1-1; 8 positions match TRBD1. Trimming cost V 3 bases and J 2 bases; bases outside gene matches: 3. The CDR3 extends over 14 amino acids. Germline CDR1 reads SGHRS; CDR2 reads YFSETQ. The CDR3 DNA is TGCGCCAGCAGCTCGACAGGGGTTAACACTGAAGCTTTCTTT. Its translation is CASSSTGVNTEAFF.

J is TRBJ2-3 and V is TRBV7-2, with a possible D match to TRBD2 (6 bases). The V gene lost 0 bases and the J gene lost 2 bases, with 9 bases spanning the gap. CDR1 and CDR2 from the germline V gene are SGHTA and FQGNSA. The CDR3 has 15 residues. This CDR3 is CASSLAGGYTDTQYF. The CDR3 DNA follows: TGTGCCAGCAGCTTAGCCGGGGGATACACAGATACGCAGTATTTT.

The V call is TRBV21-1, the J call TRBJ1-5; the DNA was not used to check the table's D call, TRBD1. TRBV21-1 is described as a pseudogene. This CDR3 is 14 amino acids long. The CDR3 DNA reads TGTGCCAGCAGCGCCCCCGGGACAAACCAGCCCCAGCATTTT. It yields the protein CASSAPGTNQPQHF.

V gene TRBV11-1 combines with J gene TRBJ2-7; tentative D call: TRBD2 (5 bases). Trimming removed 1 base from V and 3 bases from J, with 16 bases in between. Germline lookup yields CDR1 SGHAT and CDR2 FQDESV (reference sequence). The CDR3 length is 16 residues. DNA for the CDR3: TGTGCCAGCAGCTTAGAAGGTGCAGGTGCGGGCTACGAGCAGTACTTC. It translates to CASSLEGAGAGYEQYF.

The V call is TRBV6-1, the J call TRBJ2-5; D gene unclear. Germline V gene data show CDR1 as MNHNS and CDR2 as SASEGT. The CDR3 covers 11 residues. V was cut by 8 bases and J by 5 bases, with 9 bases left in between. CDR3 in amino acids: CASDRSETQYF. CDR3 nucleotide sequence: TGTGCCAGCGACCGAAGCGAGACCCAGTACTTC.

The chain combines TRBV7-3 with TRBJ2-3; D call uncertain. The V gene's germline CDR1 is SGHTA and CDR2 FQGTGA. The ends were cut back, 2 bases at V and 2 bases at J, with 8 bases in the middle. The CDR3 has 14 residues. DNA of the CDR3: TGTGCCAGCAGCTTAGCTCCTTTCACAGATACGCAGTATTTT. Translated: CASSLAPFTDTQYF. Drawing the rest from reference TRBV7-3 and TRBJ2-3, the complete variable domain is GAGVSQTPSNKVTEKGKYVELRCDPISGHTALYWYRQSLGQGPEFLIYFQGTGAADDSGLPNDRFFAVRPEGSVSTLKIQRTERGDSAVYLCASSLAPFTDTQYFGPGTRLTVL.

This chain links TRBV7-6 with TRBJ2-7; TRBD1 aligns across 7 bases. This CDR3 has 15 residues. With V trimmed by 1 base and J by 4 bases, 7 bases remained unmatched. Germline lookup yields CDR1 SGHVS and CDR2 FNYEAQ. The CDR3 protein is CASSLDRGLPYEQYF. In DNA, the CDR3 is TGTGCCAGCAGCTTAGACAGGGGCCTTCCGTACGAGCAGTACTTC.

This chain links TRBV10-2 with TRBJ1-6; D unclear. With 8 bases removed from V and 3 bases from J, the gap between germline ends came to 14 bases. CDR1 and CDR2 (germline): WSHSY, SAAADI. This CDR3 region has 15 residues. The CDR3 DNA follows: TGCGCCAGCCGGTTGAGGGATCACTATAATTCACCCCTCCACTTT. Protein: CASRLRDHYNSPLHF.

This sequence joins TRBV5-1 and TRBJ2-5; 11 nucleotides match TRBD1. The CDR3 has 16 residues. Germline V gives CDR1 SGHRS, CDR2 YFSETQ. V shed 6 bases and J 5 bases; nucleotides not matched to a gene: 12. The CDR3 loop reads CASKGWDRGFRETQYF. CDR3 DNA sequence: TGCGCCAGCAAGGGCTGGGACAGGGGGTTCCGGGAGACCCAGTACTTC.

The chain uses TRBV2 and TRBJ2-7; 10 nucleotides match TRBD1. The CDR3 totals 15 residues. Germline V gives CDR1 SNHLY, CDR2 FYNNEI. J was trimmed by 6 bases and V by 4 bases; bases with no gene match: 9. CDR3 sequence: CASSGSRQGAGEQYF. The DNA of the CDR3 is TGTGCCAGCAGTGGGAGTAGACAGGGGGCTGGCGAGCAGTACTTC.

The chain combines TRBV5-4 with TRBJ2-1, with 13 positions matching TRBD2. Trimming at V came to 4 bases and at J to 7 bases, leaving 8 bases not matched to a gene. Germline CDR1 and CDR2: SGHNT and YYREEE (reference sequence). The CDR3 sequence is 16 residues long. The CDR3 region has the DNA TGTGCCAGCAGCCCGGGACTAGCGGGGTGGGGGAATGAGCAGTTCTTC. It encodes CASSPGLAGWGNEQFF.

The rearrangement joins TRBV21-1 to TRBJ2-7. TRBV21-1 is a pseudogene. This CDR3 spans 12 amino acids. The CDR3 here is CASIKTDYEQYF. Here the CDR3 DNA reads TGTGCCAGCATCAAGACCGACTACGAGCAGTACTTC.

The chain uses TRBV4-1 and TRBJ2-1; TRBD2 matches 7 bases. V lost 4 bases and J lost 0; bases outside the gene matches: 0. The CDR3 totals 14 residues. Germline V gene lookup returns CDR1 MGHRA and CDR2 YSYEKL. The CDR3 here is CASSRTSSYNEQFF. For the CDR3, the DNA is TGCGCCAGCAGCCGGACTAGCTCCTACAATGAGCAGTTCTTC.

The chain joins TRBV9 to TRBJ1-2; D not certain. Germline V gives CDR1 SGDLS, CDR2 YYNGEE. The CDR3 has 14 residues. V lost 2 bases to trimming and J lost 5 bases, with 13 bases between them. CDR3 nucleotides: TGTGCCAGCAGCGTGACTGACGGAGGGTATGGCTACACCTTC. Translating gives CASSVTDGGYGYTF. The full variable domain, with the rest looked up from reference TRBV9 and TRBJ1-2, is DSGVTQTPKHLITATGQRVTLRCSPRSGDLSVYWYQQSLDQGLQFLIQYYNGEERAKGNILERFSAQQFPDLHSELNLSSLELGDSALYFCASSVTDGGYGYTFGSGTRLTVV.

Here the CDR3 DNA reads TGTGCCAGCTCACCACGGAGGGACAGCCAAGAGACCCAGTACTTC. Translation gives CASSPRRDSQETQYF. The chain combines TRBV18 with TRBJ2-5; tentative D call: TRBD1 (7 bases). The CDR3 length is 15 residues. Trimming left V 1 base short and J 1 base short, with 10 bases between. CDR1 and CDR2 from the germline V gene are KGHSH and LQKENI.

V and J are TRBV7-2 and TRBJ2-3; 8 bases are shared with TRBD2. This CDR3 has 16 residues. Germline CDR1 SGHTA, CDR2 FQGNSA. Unmatched junction bases numbered 11, after V lost 7 bases and J lost 2 bases. Written as DNA, the CDR3 is TGTGCCAGCACCCTTACCGGGACTAGGGACACAGATACGCAGTATTTT. Translating it yields CASTLTGTRDTDTQYF.

V and J are TRBV4-1 and TRBJ1-4; D not resolved. Between the trimmed V and J ends, which lost 4 bases and 1 base, there was a span of 13 bases. Germline CDR1 and CDR2: MGHRA and YSYEKL. This CDR3 comprises 16 residues. This CDR3 reads CASSPPDRLTNEKLFF. As DNA, the CDR3 is TGCGCCAGCAGCCCTCCCGACCGTTTAACTAATGAAAAACTGTTTTTT.

The V and J genes are TRBV6-6 and TRBJ2-1; D may match TRBD1 or TRBD2 (5 bases each). Trimming cost V 2 bases and J 3 bases, with 8 bases left between them. The CDR3 has 14 residues. The germline CDR1 and CDR2 sequences are MNHNY and SVGAGI (reference sequence). CDR3: CASSYAGGYNEQFF. In nucleotides, the CDR3 is TGTGCCAGCAGTTACGCTGGGGGCTACAATGAGCAGTTCTTC.

The DNA of the CDR3 is TGCAGTGCTAGAGGGATCTACGAGCAGTACTTC. Translation gives CSARGIYEQYF. The rearrangement uses TRBV20-1 and TRBJ2-7; D is unresolved. The V end lost 1 base, the J end lost 3 bases, and 4 bases lay between the germline ends. Germline V CDR1 and CDR2: DFQATT, SNEGSKA (reference sequence). The CDR3 is 11 residues long.

The chain recombines TRBV18 with TRBJ1-2; TRBD1 is a possible D gene (6 bases). Germline lookup yields CDR1 KGHSH and CDR2 LQKENI. V lost 3 bases and J lost 3, with 17 bases in between. The CDR3 is 16 residues long. The CDR3 region is CASSPGAGPSDYGYTF. The DNA of the CDR3 is TGTGCCAGCTCACCGGGGGCGGGGCCGTCGGACTATGGCTACACCTTC. The whole variable domain, filled in from reference TRBV18 and TRBJ1-2, reads NAGVMQNPRHLVRRRGQEARLRCSPMKGHSHVYWYRQLPEEGLKFMVYLQKENIIDESGMPKERFSAEFPKEGPSILRIQQVVRGDSAAYFCASSPGAGPSDYGYTFGSGTRLTVV.

This rearrangement joins TRBV7-9 to TRBJ1-4; 9 nucleotides match TRBD1. Germline loops: CDR1 SEHNR, CDR2 FQNEAQ (reference sequence). The CDR3 contains 16 residues. J was trimmed by 4 bases and V by 5 bases; bases with no gene match: 8. The CDR3 DNA reads TGTGCCAGCAGCCCCGGGGACAGGGTGTTTAATGAAAAACTGTTTTTT. Its protein is CASSPGDRVFNEKLFF.